One sample yielded the 24 T cell receptor beta chains listed below, sequenced in a study of shared clonotypes between healthy human individuals. Repertoires were generated with immunoSEQ multiplex PCR, while TCRdb's copy carries only in-frame clones and drops some. Of about 1.5 million clones in the sample, approximately 98% were seen once. Sequencing was done on a sample of naive CD4+ T cells sorted from blood. The subset: CD45RA+ positively selected. These receptors were obtained from a young man in good health.

The chain employs TRBV18 and TRBJ2-7; D possibly corresponds to TRBD2 (6 bases). In germline, CDR1 is KGHSH, CDR2 LQKENI. This CDR3 is 15 amino acids long. With 3 bases removed from V and 0 bases from J, the gap between germline ends came to 12 bases. In nucleotides, the CDR3 is TGTGCCAGCTCACCCTTTAGGGACTTCTCCTACGAGCAGTACTTC. Translating gives CASSPFRDFSYEQYF.

The genes are TRBV18 and TRBJ2-1; 8 nucleotides align to TRBD1. The germline V gene encodes CDR1 KGHSH and CDR2 LQKENI. This CDR3 spans 14 amino acids. V shed 3 bases and J 6 bases; nucleotides not matched to a gene: 4. The CDR3 coding sequence is TGTGCCAGCTCACCGCAGGGGGCGGTCAATGAGCAGTTCTTC. This translates into CASSPQGAVNEQFF.

This sequence joins TRBV19 and TRBJ1-1, with D unclear. V was clipped by 0 bases and J by 1 base, with 6 bases between them. The CDR3 covers 14 residues. Germline loops: CDR1 LNHDA, CDR2 SQIVND (reference sequence). The CDR3 DNA follows: TGTGCCAGTAGTATAGATCAAGGGAACACTGAAGCTTTCTTT. Translated, it gives CASSIDQGNTEAFF.

This chain connects TRBV14 to TRBJ2-7; TRBD2 aligns across 7 bases. The CDR3 extends over 17 amino acids. Unmatched junction bases numbered 11, after V lost 0 bases and J lost 3 bases. In germline, CDR1 is SGHDN, CDR2 FVKESK. CDR3 bases: TGTGCCAGCAGCCAAGAGCTTCAGTGGGGACTAAGCTACGAGCAGTACTTC. It encodes CASSQELQWGLSYEQYF.

V usage is TRBV7-2 and J usage is TRBJ1-5; TRBD1 is a possible D gene (5 bases). V was cut by 1 base and J by 7 bases, with 11 bases left in between. This CDR3 spans 14 amino acids. CDR1 is SGHTA, CDR2 FQGNSA, per germline. CDR3 bases: TGTGCCAGCAGCTTAGTCAGGGAAAGACAGCCCCAGCATTTT. It codes for CASSLVRERQPQHF.

This rearrangement joins TRBV19 to TRBJ1-3; D possibly corresponds to TRBD1 (6 bases). Germline values: CDR1 LNHDA, CDR2 SQIVND (reference sequence). The CDR3 totals 15 residues. Trimming left V 5 bases short and J 2 bases short, with 13 bases between. For the CDR3, the DNA is TGTGCCAGTAGTTCAAGGGACATGGCTGGAAACACCATATATTTT. The encoded protein is CASSSRDMAGNTIYF.

V gene TRBV5-4 combines with J gene TRBJ2-1; TRBD1 agrees at 7 bases. CDR1 and CDR2 from the germline V gene are SGHNT and YYREEE (reference sequence). The CDR3 totals 16 residues. V was clipped by 2 bases and J by 6 bases; unmatched bases: 11. CDR3 sequence: CASSFWLGAGGNEQFF. The CDR3 DNA reads TGTGCCAGCAGCTTTTGGTTGGGGGCAGGGGGCAATGAGCAGTTCTTC.

The chain employs TRBV6-5 and TRBJ2-1; tentative D call: TRBD1 (5 bases). The CDR3 is 13 residues long. Germline CDR1 reads MNHEY; CDR2 reads SVGAGI. V shed 5 bases and J shed 8 bases, with 13 bases lying between them. The CDR3 region is CASSRRVYDEQFF. The CDR3 bases are TGTGCCAGCAGTCGCAGGGTATACGATGAGCAGTTCTTC.

V and J are TRBV6-4 and TRBJ1-1; no firm D call. V dropped 8 bases and J dropped 1 base, with 11 bases sitting between them. The V gene's germline CDR1 is MRHNA and CDR2 SNTAGT. This CDR3 has 13 amino acids. The CDR3 nucleotides are TGTGCCAGCGGCAAAACGCGGAACACTGAAGCTTTCTTT. This gives the protein CASGKTRNTEAFF.

This clone showed up just once. The CDR3: CAGNLGSQVTQYF. CDR3 DNA sequence: TGTGCCGGTAATTTAGGGTCCCAGGTGACCCAGTACTTC. V is TRBV30 and J is TRBJ2-5; D is unclear. Germline values: CDR1 GTSNPN, CDR2 SVGIG (reference sequence). This CDR3 is built from 13 residues. Deletions cut 8 bases from V and 7 bases from J, with 20 bases between.

CDR3 residues: CAISELSGAPYEQYF. CDR3 coding DNA: TGTGCCATCAGTGAGCTGAGCGGGGCCCCTTACGAGCAGTACTTC. The genes are TRBV10-3 and TRBJ2-7; 7 bases are shared with TRBD2. V shed 2 bases, J shed 4 bases, and the junction held 8 bases outside the gene matches. The length of the CDR3 is 15 residues. From germline, CDR1 is ENHRY and CDR2 SYGVKD.

The rearrangement links TRBV27 to TRBJ2-3, with TRBD1 identical over 8 bases. This CDR3 is 16 amino acids long. Germline CDR1 MNHEY, CDR2 SMNVEV (reference sequence). V was clipped by 6 bases and J by 0 bases; unmatched bases: 8. The CDR3: CASSFFGQGSTDTQYF. CDR3 nucleotides: TGTGCCAGCAGCTTCTTTGGACAGGGTAGCACAGATACGCAGTATTTT.

The rearrangement uses TRBV5-4 and TRBJ1-3; D is undetermined. This CDR3 comprises 16 residues. From germline, CDR1 is SGHNT and CDR2 YYREEE (reference sequence). Deletions cut 4 bases from V and 0 bases from J, with 14 bases between. CDR3 loop: CASSPRDTHSGNTIYF. CDR3 in DNA: TGTGCCAGCAGCCCCCGTGACACTCACTCTGGAAACACCATATATTTT.

This rearrangement joins TRBV4-2 to TRBJ2-2, with 8 bases aligning to TRBD2. Per germline, CDR1 LGHNA and CDR2 YNFKEQ. The CDR3 contains 17 residues. V gave up 0 bases and J gave up 5 bases; unmatched junction bases: 8. The CDR3 coding sequence is TGTGCCAGCAGCCAAGAACAAGCGGGAGATCGGACCGGGGAGCTGTTTTTT. This gives the protein CASSQEQAGDRTGELFF.

The CDR3 bases are TGCGCCAGCAGCTTGGCAGGGACGACCTCTGGGGCCAACGTCCTGACTTTC. Amino acids: CASSLAGTTSGANVLTF. The chain couples TRBV5-1 to TRBJ2-6; tentatively, D is TRBD1 or TRBD2 (5 bases each). The CDR3 covers 17 residues. Trimming removed 0 bases from V and 0 bases from J, with 10 bases in between. Germline CDR1 is SGHRS and CDR2 is YFSETQ.

The chain links TRBV5-5 to TRBJ2-5; weak D call: TRBD2 (5 bases). The CDR3 spans 13 residues. V lost 4 bases to trimming and J lost 4 bases, with 11 bases between them. CDR1 is SGHKS and CDR2 is YYEKEE in the germline V gene (reference sequence). CDR3 sequence reads: CASSRTPAETQYF. CDR3 DNA sequence: TGTGCCAGCAGCAGGACTCCGGCAGAGACCCAGTACTTC.

V is TRBV2 and J is TRBJ2-5; D remains unclear. Germline loops: CDR1 SNHLY, CDR2 FYNNEI. V was shortened by 8 bases and J by 5 bases, with 9 bases between the two germline ends. The CDR3 loop spans 11 amino acids. This CDR3 reads CASSAEETQYF. The CDR3 nucleotides read TGTGCCAGCTCGGCTGAGGAGACCCAGTACTTC.

V and J are TRBV10-3 and TRBJ2-2; D unclear. The CDR3 extends over 14 amino acids. V was pared by 3 bases and J by 0 bases, with 5 bases between. Germline V CDR1 and CDR2: ENHRY, SYGVKD. For the CDR3, the DNA is TGTGCCATCAGTGACGTTTCGAACACCGGGGAGCTGTTTTTT. Its protein is CAISDVSNTGELFF.

As DNA, the CDR3 is TGTGCCAGCAGGAGCCGGAGCTATGGCTACACCTTC. Translation: CASRSRSYGYTF. V is TRBV6-6 and J is TRBJ1-2; D gene uncertain. Between the trimmed V and J ends, which lost 6 bases and 4 bases, there was a span of 9 bases. Germline CDR1 reads MNHNY; CDR2 reads SVGAGI (reference sequence). This CDR3 contains 12 residues.

The chain couples TRBV2 to TRBJ2-5; 9 nucleotides agree with TRBD2. Germline V CDR1 and CDR2: SNHLY, FYNNEI. The CDR3 extends over 15 amino acids. V dropped 4 bases and J dropped 3; count of bases not matched to a gene: 6. In nucleotides, the CDR3 is TGTGCCAGCAGTGCTGGGACTAGCAGAGAAGAGACCCAGTACTTC. This translates into CASSAGTSREETQYF.

The rearrangement uses TRBV5-1 and TRBJ2-1; 8 positions match TRBD2. The length of the CDR3 is 16 residues. The ends lost 5 bases at V and 7 bases at J; junction bases unmatched: 14. From germline, CDR1 is SGHRS and CDR2 YFSETQ. The CDR3 DNA sequence: TGCGCCAGCAGAATGGCGGGACTAGTTAGAGGGAATGAGCAGTTCTTC. It encodes CASRMAGLVRGNEQFF.

This clone occurred once. This sequence joins TRBV7-2 and TRBJ2-1; D not certain. This CDR3 is built from 15 residues. CDR1 and CDR2 from the germline V gene are SGHTA and FQGNSA. V was trimmed by 1 base and J by 5 bases, leaving 12 bases between them. CDR3 nucleotide sequence: TGTGCCAGCAGCTTAGGGCCTCGATCCAACAATGAGCAGTTCTTC. Its translation: CASSLGPRSNNEQFF.

With regard to this clone: This same CDR3 is encoded by further DNA sequences in the sample. V usage is TRBV9 and J usage is TRBJ2-7; D is ambiguous. CDR1 is SGDLS, CDR2 YYNGEE, per germline. The CDR3 is 14 amino acids. Deletions cut 0 bases from V and 0 bases from J, with 7 bases between. Here the CDR3 reads CASSVAAASYEQYF. For the CDR3, the DNA is TGTGCCAGCAGCGTAGCGGCGGCCTCCTACGAGCAGTACTTC.

This rearrangement joins TRBV19 to TRBJ1-1, with unresolved D. The CDR3 is 17 amino acids. Germline V gene lookup returns CDR1 LNHDA and CDR2 SQIVND (reference sequence). V was shortened by 3 bases and J by 0 bases, with 17 bases between the two germline ends. The CDR3 nucleotides are TGTGCCAGTAGTATCTCCCCGGGATTCCAAGTGAACACTGAAGCTTTCTTT. Residues: CASSISPGFQVNTEAFF.